These T cell receptor beta chains were read from a single sample in a study of Tregs in tolerant kidney transplant recipients. Generated by immunoSEQ multiplex PCR, the TCRdb table keeps only in-frame clones and is missing some. The table shows approximately 81,000 clones, with 91% occurring only once. Here the sequenced sample was CD4+ T cells from blood (PBMCs), taken 24 months after the transplant. The receptors shown here come from a human patient who received a combined kidney and bone marrow transplant. Among the T cells, some may be from the graft donor. The conserved cysteine and the conserved F or W are not part of the CDR3 here. Fields, in order: CDR3 protein, clone size, D gene, CDR3 length, V gene. The D gene is left open where the match is weak. Expanded clones are given a class, and other clones once, few, many or no size at all.

ASSFQGYQPQH,-,-,11,TRBV27
SARPEETQY,-,-,9,TRBV20-1
ASSLGRVYSNQPQH,few,-,14,TRBV7-2
ASSFGGGQDTGELF,once,TRBD2,14,TRBV27
ASSLRGGRGSYNEQF,-,-,15,TRBV5-1
ASSQGDQGEDTQY,once,TRBD1,13,TRBV4-3
ASSTGQGTHEQY,-,-,12,TRBV6-5
ASSYARATEAF,-,-,11,TRBV6-5
ASSRGNSNTEAF,-,-,12,TRBV19
ATPVRGQDGELF,-,TRBD1,12,TRBV7-3
ASSQGQGGDPGYNEQF,-,TRBD1,16,TRBV11-2
AWSLPDRGYTDTQY,-,TRBD1,14,TRBV30
ASSLGSSGTGGETQY,-,TRBD2,15,TRBV5-1
ASSPGGAEETQY,-,-,12,TRBV5-1
ASSGNTGHYQETQY,-,-,14,TRBV9
ASSHPPGQPQH,-,-,11,TRBV7-2
ASNRVGGTEAF,-,-,11,TRBV25-1
ASSQGTGGIQPQH,-,TRBD1,13,TRBV2
AWSLWGRDTEAF,-,-,12,TRBV30
SVTGFRIGRLSYNEQF,once,-,16,TRBV29-1
ASSIPAGSGTDTQY,-,-,14,TRBV19
ALHSDRYNEQF,-,-,11,TRBV2